Following are 19 T cell receptor beta chains from one sample sequenced in a study of T cells in pancreatic ductal adenocarcinoma. No neoadjuvant therapy was given to the selected pancreatic ductal adenocarcinoma patients before their surgery. Some clones are missing from TCRdb's copy, which holds only in-frame ones; the method was immunoSEQ multiplex PCR. The table records over 90,000 clones, nearly 95% of them present only once. Sequenced material: PBMCs. Receptor source: a human donor with pancreatic ductal adenocarcinoma.

The chain links TRBV18 to TRBJ2-1; TRBD2 aligns across 7 bases. Germline V gives CDR1 KGHSH, CDR2 LQKENI. After removal of 4 bases from V and 5 bases from J, the junction contained 8 bases not matched to a gene. The CDR3 length is 15 residues. CDR3 residues: CASSLTSEIHNEQFF. In DNA form, the CDR3 reads TGTGCCAGCTCACTAACTAGCGAGATTCACAATGAGCAGTTCTTC.

The rearrangement joins TRBV28 to TRBJ1-2, with TRBD1 matching 7 bases. The CDR3 spans 13 residues. V lost 5 bases to trimming and J lost 11 bases; unmatched junction nucleotides: 11. Germline loops: CDR1 MDHEN, CDR2 SYDVKM. The CDR3 spells CASSLRTGRFYTF. In DNA, the CDR3 is TGTGCCAGCAGTCTTCGGACAGGAAGATTTTACACCTTC.

V and J are TRBV10-3 and TRBJ2-2; a possible D gene is TRBD1 (6 bases). CDR3 length equals 13 residues. Germline-derived CDR1 and CDR2 are ENHRY and SYGVKD. V lost 8 bases and J 1 base, leaving 8 bases between the germline ends. Written as DNA, the CDR3 is TGTGCCATCGGGGGCTTGAACACCGGGGAGCTGTTTTTT. Amino acids: CAIGGLNTGELFF.

V gene TRBV9 combines with J gene TRBJ2-7, with 10 bases matching TRBD2. The CDR3 extends over 14 amino acids. Germline V gene lookup returns CDR1 SGDLS and CDR2 YYNGEE. V shed 4 bases and J 0 bases; nucleotides not matched to a gene: 1. CDR3 loop: CASSTSGNSYEQYF. The CDR3 coding sequence is TGTGCCAGCAGCACTAGCGGGAACTCCTACGAGCAGTACTTC.

This clone appeared a single time. This chain links TRBV5-1 with TRBJ2-5, with TRBD2 as a possible D gene (5 bases). V was clipped by 1 base and J by 3 bases, with 10 bases between them. This CDR3 is 14 amino acids long. Germline-derived CDR1 and CDR2 are SGHRS and YFSETQ. For the CDR3, the DNA is TGCGCCAGCAGCTTGAGCGGCTCCGAAGAGACCCAGTACTTC. It translates to CASSLSGSEETQYF.

The chain joins TRBV10-3 to TRBJ2-1; D is perhaps TRBD2 (6 bases). Trimming took 6 bases from V and 4 from J, leaving 13 bases between them. Germline CDR1 reads ENHRY; CDR2 reads SYGVKD. This CDR3 is built from 14 residues. The CDR3 reads CAIRDPGTYNEQFF. In DNA, the CDR3 is TGTGCCATCAGAGATCCCGGGACTTACAATGAGCAGTTCTTC.

J is TRBJ2-3 and V is TRBV29-1; D gene ambiguous. This CDR3 is built from 11 residues. V was clipped by 2 bases and J by 4 bases, with 4 bases between them. CDR1 is SQVTM, CDR2 ANQGSEA, per germline. CDR3 protein: CSVESPDTQYF. CDR3 DNA: TGCAGCGTTGAAAGCCCAGATACGCAGTATTTT.

The gene calls are TRBV25-1 and TRBJ2-7; D is perhaps TRBD2 (7 bases). Per the germline V gene, CDR1 is MGHDK and CDR2 is SYGVNS. The V and J ends lost 5 bases and 1 base respectively, with 21 bases between them. This CDR3 has 17 amino acids. CDR3 bases: TGTGCCAGCAGTCCTCCATGGAGGGGGGGGTCATCCTACGAGCAGTACTTC. This codes for CASSPPWRGGSSYEQYF.

The V and J genes are TRBV15 and TRBJ2-2, with 9 bases aligning to TRBD1. The J segment lost 4 bases and the V segment lost 0 bases, leaving 18 bases of the junction unmatched. CDR1 is LNHNV and CDR2 is YYDKDF in the germline V gene (reference sequence). The CDR3 has 21 amino acids. CDR3 nucleotide sequence: TGTGCCACCAGCAGAGATCTCCCAATCGCGGGACAGGGTGTAATCACCGGGGAGCTGTTTTTT. The encoded protein is CATSRDLPIAGQGVITGELFF.

V usage is TRBV19 and J usage is TRBJ1-1, with D perhaps TRBD1 (5 bases). V dropped 7 bases and J dropped 7 bases, with 13 bases sitting between them. Germline CDR1 and CDR2: LNHDA and SQIVND (reference sequence). The length of the CDR3 is 12 residues. The CDR3 DNA reads as TGTGCCAGTACCGCGACAGAAAATGAAGCTTTCTTT. Translated: CASTATENEAFF.

This clone was detected only once. The rearrangement links TRBV15 to TRBJ2-2; TRBD1 might be the D (5 bases). Germline lookup yields CDR1 LNHNV and CDR2 YYDKDF (reference sequence). The germline V and J ends were trimmed by 0 bases and 0 bases, with 8 bases remaining between them. CDR3 length: 16 amino acids. The CDR3 nucleotides are TGTGCCACCAGCAGAGACAGGGCCTCGAACACCGGGGAGCTGTTTTTT. It yields the protein CATSRDRASNTGELFF.

V and J are TRBV2 and TRBJ1-1; D unresolved. This CDR3 has 13 amino acids. With 3 bases removed from V and 1 base from J, the gap between germline ends came to 6 bases. Germline V gene lookup returns CDR1 SNHLY and CDR2 FYNNEI. CDR3 DNA: TGTGCCAGCAGTGAGGCAGAGAACACTGAAGCTTTCTTT. It encodes CASSEAENTEAFF.

This sequence joins TRBV11-2 and TRBJ2-3; TRBD2 matches 11 bases. J gave up 8 bases and V 6 bases, and 10 bases lay outside the gene matches. CDR1 SGHAT and CDR2 FQNNGV come from the germline V gene. This CDR3 is 15 amino acids long. CDR3: CASSQLAGASGTQYF. Written as DNA, the CDR3 is TGTGCCAGCAGTCAACTAGCGGGAGCCTCGGGTACGCAGTATTTT.

The chain recombines TRBV5-4 with TRBJ2-3; TRBD2 matches at 12 bases. This CDR3 region has 15 residues. The trim removed 2 bases at V and 8 bases at J, leaving 6 bases unmatched. The germline gives CDR1 SGHNT, CDR2 YYREEE (reference sequence). CDR3 sequence reads: CASSLGLAGGGTQYF. CDR3 DNA: TGTGCCAGCAGCTTAGGGCTAGCGGGAGGGGGTACGCAGTATTTT.

The chain links TRBV5-1 to TRBJ2-1; TRBD2 aligns across 7 bases. CDR1 is SGHRS, CDR2 YFSETQ, per germline. The CDR3 totals 18 residues. The ends lost 0 bases at V and 0 bases at J; junction bases unmatched: 9. Written as DNA, the CDR3 is TGCGCCAGCAGCTTGGCCCCGGGACTACCCAGCTCCTACAATGAGCAGTTCTTC. This gives the protein CASSLAPGLPSSYNEQFF. Filled out from reference TRBV5-1 and TRBJ2-1, the complete variable domain reads KAGVTQTPRYLIKTRGQQVTLSCSPISGHRSVSWYQQTPGQGLQFLFEYFSETQRNKGNFPGRFSGRQFSNSRSEMNVSTLELGDSALYLCASSLAPGLPSSYNEQFFGPGTRLTVL.

The V gene is TRBV5-1, the J gene TRBJ2-3; no firm D call. This CDR3 is 11 amino acids long. V was cut by 5 bases and J by 6 bases, with 7 bases left in between. Germline lookup yields CDR1 SGHRS and CDR2 YFSETQ. The CDR3 nucleotides are TGCGCCAGCAGTTCCGCGGATACGCAGTATTTT. Its translation: CASSSADTQYF.

This sequence joins TRBV11-2 and TRBJ2-5; D possibly corresponds to TRBD1 (5 bases). Trimming pared 5 bases from V and 1 base from J, leaving 14 bases between. There are 15 residues in the CDR3. Germline CDR1 SGHAT, CDR2 FQNNGV. The CDR3 region has the DNA TGTGCCAGCAGCCCCATCCAGACAGCCCAAGAGACCCAGTACTTC. It is translated as CASSPIQTAQETQYF.

This clone was detected once. The chain joins TRBV11-2 to TRBJ2-1; 9 nucleotides agree with TRBD2. Germline-derived CDR1 and CDR2 are SGHAT and FQNNGV. The CDR3 consists of 16 residues. Trimming at V came to 5 bases and at J to 5 bases, leaving 10 bases not matched to a gene. As DNA, the CDR3 is TGTGCCAGCAGCCCCTCCCTAGCGGGGTCTGACAATGAGCAGTTCTTC. Translated, it gives CASSPSLAGSDNEQFF.

The count of this clone is one. DNA for the CDR3: TGTGCCAGCATGGGACAGAATACTGGAAACACCATATATTTT. Its translation is CASMGQNTGNTIYF. This chain links TRBV27 with TRBJ1-3; 7 bases fit TRBD1. The germline CDR1 and CDR2 sequences are MNHEY and SMNVEV (reference sequence). This CDR3 comprises 14 residues. The V gene end was trimmed by 7 bases and the J gene end by 2 bases; junction bases not matched to a gene: 5.